This T cell receptor (beta chain) was captured in a study of shared clonotypes between healthy human individuals. The naive CD8 subset, CD45RO-negative cells positively selected for CCR7, excluded terminally differentiated effector memory CD45RA+ cells. Findings and limits, study-wide: The low donor count limited represented genetic and exposure-history diversity. Unshared clonotypes carried lower generation probabilities than those common to all four donors.

Regarding this clone: Antigen: not known.

V lost 5 bases, J lost 2 bases, and 8 bases stayed unmatched. CDR1 SEHNR and CDR2 FQNEAQ come from the germline V gene (reference sequence). The CDR3 has 15 residues. Sequencing was at deep level. Sorted-subset replicate PCRs used 150 to 250 ng of genomic DNA. This amount corresponded to about 29,000 T cell genomes. Libraries were prepared by immunoSEQ multiplex PCR; TCRdb keeps only in-frame clonotypes and omits some of them. Seen here are over 2 million clones, roughly 95% observed once, and the top ten hold roughly 1%. The chain links TRBV7-9 to TRBJ2-5; 7 nucleotides agree with TRBD1. Input material: naive CD8+ T cells sorted from blood. The origin of this receptor is a man aged 18 to 29 in good health. CDR3 in amino acids: CASSRYSGGQETQYF. Here the CDR3 DNA reads TGTGCCAGCAGCCGTTACTCAGGGGGACAAGAGACCCAGTACTTC.